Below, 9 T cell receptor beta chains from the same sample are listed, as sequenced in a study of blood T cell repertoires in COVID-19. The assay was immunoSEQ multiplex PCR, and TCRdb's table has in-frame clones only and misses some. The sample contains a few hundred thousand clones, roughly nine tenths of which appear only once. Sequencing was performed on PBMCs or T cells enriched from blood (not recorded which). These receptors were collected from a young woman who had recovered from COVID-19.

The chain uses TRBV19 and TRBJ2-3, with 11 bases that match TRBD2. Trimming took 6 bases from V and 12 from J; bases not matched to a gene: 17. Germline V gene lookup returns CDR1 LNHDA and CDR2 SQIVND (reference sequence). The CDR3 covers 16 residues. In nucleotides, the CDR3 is TGTGCCAGTAGCCCACAGGGACTAGCGGACTACTCCGGCCAGTATTTT. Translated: CASSPQGLADYSGQYF.

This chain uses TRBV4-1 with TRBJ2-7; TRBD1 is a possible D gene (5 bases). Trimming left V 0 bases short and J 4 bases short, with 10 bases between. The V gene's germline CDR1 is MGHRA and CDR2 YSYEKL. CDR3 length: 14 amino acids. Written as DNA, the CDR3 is TGCGCCAGCAGCCAAGACCAGGGTGGATACGAGCAGTACTTC. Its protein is CASSQDQGGYEQYF.

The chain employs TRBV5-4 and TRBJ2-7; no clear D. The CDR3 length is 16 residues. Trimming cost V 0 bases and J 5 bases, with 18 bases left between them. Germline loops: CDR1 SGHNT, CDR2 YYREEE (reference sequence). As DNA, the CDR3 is TGTGCCAGCAGCTTGGCCCTCGGGTCCCGGATCCACGAGCAGTACTTC. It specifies CASSLALGSRIHEQYF.

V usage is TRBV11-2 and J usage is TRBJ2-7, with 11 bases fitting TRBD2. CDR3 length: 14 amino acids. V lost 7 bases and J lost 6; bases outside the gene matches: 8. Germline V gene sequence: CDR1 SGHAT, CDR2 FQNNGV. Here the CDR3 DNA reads TGTGCCAGCAACCCACTAGCGGGAGATAGCGAGCAGTACTTC. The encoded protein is CASNPLAGDSEQYF.

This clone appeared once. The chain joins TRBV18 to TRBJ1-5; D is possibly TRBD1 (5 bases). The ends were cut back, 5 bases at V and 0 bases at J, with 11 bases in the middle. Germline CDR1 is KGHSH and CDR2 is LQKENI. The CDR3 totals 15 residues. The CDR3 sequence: CASSSTQDSNQPQHF. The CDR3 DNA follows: TGTGCCAGCTCATCAACACAGGATAGCAATCAGCCCCAGCATTTT.

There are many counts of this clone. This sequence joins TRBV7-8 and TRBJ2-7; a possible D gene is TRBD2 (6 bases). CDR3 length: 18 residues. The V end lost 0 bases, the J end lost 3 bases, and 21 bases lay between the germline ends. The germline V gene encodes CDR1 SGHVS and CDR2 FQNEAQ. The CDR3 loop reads CASSLAASDYVKHYEQYF. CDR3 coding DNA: TGTGCCAGCAGCTTAGCTGCCTCGGACTACGTCAAGCACTACGAGCAGTACTTC.

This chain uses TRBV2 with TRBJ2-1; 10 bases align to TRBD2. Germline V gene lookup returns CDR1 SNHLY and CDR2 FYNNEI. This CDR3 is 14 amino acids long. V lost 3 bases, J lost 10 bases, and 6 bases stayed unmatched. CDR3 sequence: CASSDQAGGREQFF. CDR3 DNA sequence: TGTGCCAGCAGTGATCAAGCGGGAGGGAGGGAGCAGTTCTTC.

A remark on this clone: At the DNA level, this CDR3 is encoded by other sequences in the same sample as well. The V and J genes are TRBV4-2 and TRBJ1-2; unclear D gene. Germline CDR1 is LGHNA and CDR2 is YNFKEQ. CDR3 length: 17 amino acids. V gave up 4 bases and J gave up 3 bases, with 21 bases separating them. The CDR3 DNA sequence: TGTGCCAGCAGCCCGATTAGCCTGGGTGTAAGAGACTATGGCTACACCTTC. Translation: CASSPISLGVRDYGYTF.

The CDR3 protein is CASHAPAGGMLGYTF. The DNA for the CDR3 is TGTGCCAGTCATGCCCCGGCGGGGGGGATGCTGGGCTACACCTTC. The genes are TRBV19 and TRBJ1-2; D perhaps matches TRBD1 (5 bases). V gave up 8 bases and J gave up 8 bases, with 24 bases separating them. CDR1 is LNHDA and CDR2 is SQIVND in the germline V gene (reference sequence). This CDR3 region has 15 residues.